A single sample gave rise to the 21 T cell receptor beta chains below, sequenced in a study of T cell changes during pregnancy in multiple sclerosis. Some clones are missing from TCRdb's copy, which holds only in-frame ones; the method was immunoSEQ multiplex PCR. The table records roughly 40,000 clones, about 88% of them present only once. This material consisted of CD4+ T cells from peripheral blood mononuclear cells, taken in the first trimester of pregnancy. The source is a female donor with multiple sclerosis, enrolled in a pregnancy study.

V is TRBV27 and J is TRBJ1-5; the D gene is possibly TRBD1 (5 bases). The CDR3 length is 15 residues. The germline V gene encodes CDR1 MNHEY and CDR2 SMNVEV (reference sequence). The germline V and J ends were trimmed by 2 bases and 0 bases, with 8 bases remaining between them. CDR3 sequence (DNA): TGTGCCAGCAGTTTACGCAGGGATAGCAATCAGCCCCAGCATTTT. It yields the protein CASSLRRDSNQPQHF.

This rearrangement joins TRBV19 to TRBJ1-5, with D tentatively TRBD1 (6 bases). V lost 6 bases and J 0 bases, leaving 12 bases between the germline ends. Germline V CDR1 and CDR2: LNHDA, SQIVND (reference sequence). CDR3 length equals 15 residues. Here the CDR3 reads CASRTGQYSNQPQHF. CDR3 sequence (DNA): TGTGCCAGTAGAACCGGACAGTATAGCAATCAGCCCCAGCATTTT.

The table lists this clone with a few counts. The J gene is TRBJ1-1, the V gene TRBV28, with a possible D match to TRBD1 (5 bases). V lost 3 bases and J lost 5, with 13 bases in between. The CDR3 has 14 amino acids. Looked up from germline, CDR1 is MDHEN and CDR2 is SYDVKM. The CDR3 here is CASSFIRGVTEAFF. CDR3 bases: TGTGCCAGCAGTTTTATTCGGGGGGTAACTGAAGCTTTCTTT.

This rearrangement joins TRBV19 to TRBJ1-5; 11 bases are a match to TRBD1. The CDR3 loop spans 16 amino acids. Unmatched junction bases numbered 7, after V lost 3 bases and J lost 6 bases. The germline CDR1 and CDR2 sequences are LNHDA and SQIVND (reference sequence). CDR3 in DNA: TGTGCCAGTAGTATTCGGACAGGGGGCAGGGGTCAGCCCCAGCATTTT. Its protein product is CASSIRTGGRGQPQHF.

CDR3 in DNA: TGTGCCAGCAGCTTCCTTGCTAGCGGGAGTGGGTACGAGCAGTACTTC. It codes for CASSFLASGSGYEQYF. The chain employs TRBV11-2 and TRBJ2-7; 10 nucleotides line up with TRBD2. Germline assignment: CDR1 SGHAT and CDR2 FQNNGV. The CDR3 has 16 amino acids. Trimming cost V 3 bases and J 4 bases; bases outside gene matches: 9.

The J gene is TRBJ2-5, the V gene TRBV7-2; a weak D match, TRBD1 (6 bases). Germline CDR1 and CDR2: SGHTA and FQGNSA. The CDR3 is 13 amino acids. Trimming pared 5 bases from V and 4 bases from J, leaving 11 bases between. In DNA form, the CDR3 reads TGTGCCAGCAGCCCTGGACAGATAGAGACCCAGTACTTC. It is translated as CASSPGQIETQYF.

The chain couples TRBV2 to TRBJ2-1, with TRBD2 as a possible D gene (6 bases). V lost 7 bases and J lost 0, with 16 bases in between. CDR3 length: 16 amino acids. In germline, CDR1 is SNHLY, CDR2 FYNNEI. CDR3 amino acids: CASKGLATSSYNEQFF. CDR3 coding DNA: TGTGCCAGCAAGGGTCTAGCGACTAGCTCCTACAATGAGCAGTTCTTC.

By share, this clone counts as medium-sized. This chain connects TRBV14 to TRBJ1-2; D not certain. V was pared by 0 bases and J by 4 bases, with 6 bases between. Germline V CDR1 and CDR2: SGHDN, FVKESK. This CDR3 region has 13 residues. The DNA for the CDR3 is TGTGCCAGCAGCCAAGATTACAGCTATGGCTACACCTTC. Translated, it gives CASSQDYSYGYTF.

V is TRBV6-5 and J is TRBJ2-7; 9 positions agree with TRBD1. V trimming: 8 bases; J trimming: 3 bases; junction bases outside the gene matches: 5. The CDR3 is 13 residues long. The germline CDR1 and CDR2 sequences are MNHEY and SVGAGI. The CDR3 reads CASGTGLYYEQYF. The DNA of the CDR3 is TGTGCCAGCGGGACAGGGCTATACTACGAGCAGTACTTC.

This chain connects TRBV27 to TRBJ1-1; 10 nucleotides line up with TRBD1. CDR3 size: 17 residues. V shed 4 bases, J shed 0 bases, and the junction held 8 bases outside the gene matches. Germline V gene lookup returns CDR1 MNHEY and CDR2 SMNVEV (reference sequence). The CDR3 loop is CASSYRQGAKVNTEAFF. CDR3 in DNA: TGTGCCAGCAGTTACCGACAGGGGGCGAAGGTGAACACTGAAGCTTTCTTT.

This chain uses TRBV10-3 with TRBJ2-7; the match to TRBD2 covers 7 bases. Losses at the gene ends were 2 bases for V and 6 bases for J; bases not matched to a gene: 4. The CDR3 spans 13 residues. Germline loops: CDR1 ENHRY, CDR2 SYGVKD. The CDR3 is CAISEREETEQYF. The CDR3 DNA sequence: TGTGCCATCAGTGAGCGGGAGGAAACCGAGCAGTACTTC.

This chain links TRBV5-6 with TRBJ2-5; D gene uncertain. The germline V gene encodes CDR1 SGHDT and CDR2 YYEEEE. Trimming cost V 2 bases and J 4 bases, with 9 bases left between them. This CDR3 region has 13 residues. CDR3 sequence (DNA): TGTGCCAGCAGCTTACGTACCGGAGAGACCCAGTACTTC. Translation: CASSLRTGETQYF.

The CDR3 DNA follows: TGCGCCAGCAGCCACCCCGACTTCCAAGAGACCCAGTACTTC. This translates into CASSHPDFQETQYF. The rearrangement uses TRBV4-1 and TRBJ2-5; D unclear. CDR1 is MGHRA, CDR2 YSYEKL, per germline. The V gene lost 3 bases and the J gene lost 1 base, with 9 bases spanning the gap. This CDR3 comprises 14 residues.

The V call is TRBV7-2, the J call TRBJ2-7, with D unclear. The ends were cut back, 4 bases at V and 4 bases at J, with 8 bases in the middle. From germline, CDR1 is SGHTA and CDR2 FQGNSA. CDR3 length equals 12 residues. CDR3 DNA sequence: TGTGCCAGCAGCTCCACTCCGTACGAGCAGTACTTC. This translates into CASSSTPYEQYF.

The chain couples TRBV18 to TRBJ2-1; 8 nucleotides line up with TRBD2. V trimming: 8 bases; J trimming: 9 bases; junction bases outside the gene matches: 15. The germline V gene has CDR1 KGHSH and CDR2 LQKENI. The CDR3 totals 15 residues. CDR3 DNA: TGTGCCAGCCACCTTTCCGGGAGGGGAATGTTTGAGCAGTTCTTC. Translated, it gives CASHLSGRGMFEQFF.

The CDR3 DNA reads as TGCGCCAGCACCTTTAAGGGGGGCTACACCTTC. As protein: CASTFKGGYTF. The chain has TRBV10-1 and TRBJ1-2; TRBD1 is a possible D gene (5 bases). CDR1 and CDR2 from the germline V gene are WNHNN and SYGVQD (reference sequence). This CDR3 has 11 amino acids. V shed 7 bases and J shed 8 bases, with 11 bases lying between them.

The chain has TRBV5-1 and TRBJ2-4, with D perhaps TRBD1 (6 bases). CDR1 is SGHRS and CDR2 is YFSETQ in the germline V gene. Trimming left V 2 bases short and J 12 bases short, with 9 bases between. The CDR3 sequence is 11 residues long. The CDR3 region has the DNA TGCGCCAGCAGCTTACAGGGCACTCAGTACTTC. Encoded protein: CASSLQGTQYF.

This clone was picked up one time. V is TRBV4-2 and J is TRBJ2-1, with TRBD2 matching over 15 bases. J lost 7 bases, V lost 3 bases, and 1 base had no gene match. Germline CDR1 LGHNA, CDR2 YNFKEQ. The CDR3 contains 15 residues. The CDR3 is CASSQGLAGGNEQFF. The CDR3 coding sequence is TGTGCCAGCAGCCAGGGACTAGCGGGAGGAAATGAGCAGTTCTTC.

The CDR3 DNA reads as TGTGCCAGCAGTCACTGGACAGGGGTCGCGGACGAGCAGTACTTC. Protein sequence: CASSHWTGVADEQYF. This rearrangement joins TRBV6-5 to TRBJ2-7, with 9 nucleotides matching TRBD1. V lost 5 bases to trimming and J lost 5 bases; unmatched junction nucleotides: 10. The CDR3 consists of 15 residues. The germline V gene has CDR1 MNHEY and CDR2 SVGAGI.

The rearrangement joins TRBV18 to TRBJ2-1; 9 nucleotides line up with TRBD1. CDR1 and CDR2 (germline): KGHSH, LQKENI. The trim removed 5 bases at V and 3 bases at J, leaving 2 bases unmatched. This CDR3 comprises 14 residues. The CDR3: CASSWDRDYNEQFF. CDR3 DNA sequence: TGTGCCAGCTCATGGGACAGGGACTACAATGAGCAGTTCTTC.

V gene TRBV28 combines with J gene TRBJ2-5; 10 positions agree with TRBD2. The CDR3 has 14 amino acids. V dropped 7 bases and J dropped 5; count of bases not matched to a gene: 7. CDR1 is MDHEN and CDR2 is SYDVKM in the germline V gene. CDR3 sequence: CASKSGRAWETQYF. Written as DNA, the CDR3 is TGTGCCAGCAAGAGCGGGAGGGCCTGGGAGACCCAGTACTTC.